One sample yielded the 9 T cell receptor beta chains listed below, sequenced in a study of blood T cell repertoires in COVID-19. Only in-frame clones appear in the TCRdb table, and some are missing; sequencing was by immunoSEQ multiplex PCR. The sample consists of 130,000 to 150,000 clones, 70% to 80% of them appearing once. Sequencing was performed on peripheral blood. These receptors were taken from a woman between 70 and 85 years old with COVID-19, enrolled during active disease.

CDR3 protein: CAWSVGAVPYEQYF. In DNA form, the CDR3 reads TGTGCCTGGAGTGTAGGGGCAGTTCCCTACGAGCAGTACTTC. J is TRBJ2-7 and V is TRBV30; perhaps TRBD1 as D (5 bases). Germline loops: CDR1 GTSNPN, CDR2 SVGIG (reference sequence). Deletions cut 0 bases from V and 2 bases from J, with 11 bases between. This CDR3 has 14 residues.

The chain is built from TRBV19 and TRBJ2-5; 11 nucleotides agree with TRBD2. CDR1 and CDR2 (germline): LNHDA, SQIVND (reference sequence). The CDR3 spans 16 residues. V gave up 1 base and J gave up 5 bases; unmatched junction bases: 6. DNA of the CDR3: TGTGCCAGTAGTATAGGACTAGCGGGGTTTCGGGAGACCCAGTACTTC. It encodes CASSIGLAGFRETQYF.

The V gene is TRBV2, the J gene TRBJ1-4; D is undetermined. V lost 7 bases and J lost 0, with 9 bases in between. Germline CDR1 SNHLY, CDR2 FYNNEI. This CDR3 is 14 amino acids long. The CDR3: CASTRTATNEKLFF. CDR3 sequence (DNA): TGTGCCAGCACCAGAACAGCAACTAATGAAAAACTGTTTTTT. Full variable domain (rest looked up from reference TRBV2 and TRBJ1-4): EPEVTQTPSHQVTQMGQEVILRCVPISNHLYFYWYRQILGQKVEFLVSFYNNEISEKSEIFDDQFSVERPDGSNFTLKIRSTKLEDSAMYFCASTRTATNEKLFFGSGTQLSVL.

The rearrangement joins TRBV7-2 to TRBJ2-1; 10 nucleotides agree with TRBD2. Germline assignment: CDR1 SGHTA and CDR2 FQGNSA. V trimming: 2 bases; J trimming: 4 bases; junction bases outside the gene matches: 5. The CDR3 spans 16 residues. The CDR3 sequence is CASSLLGSGGYNEQFF. The DNA for the CDR3 is TGTGCCAGCAGCTTATTAGGTAGCGGGGGGTACAATGAGCAGTTCTTC.

This chain uses TRBV9 with TRBJ1-2; weak D call: TRBD1 (5 bases). Germline V CDR1 and CDR2: SGDLS, YYNGEE. The CDR3 covers 15 residues. V was pared by 3 bases and J by 4 bases, with 16 bases between. The CDR3 nucleotides are TGTGCCAGCAGCGCGGAGGGAGGGGCACTCTATGGCTACACCTTC. This encodes CASSAEGGALYGYTF.

The genes are TRBV25-1 and TRBJ2-1, with 8 bases lining up with TRBD1. There are 12 residues in the CDR3. V lost 8 bases and J lost 8; bases outside the gene matches: 5. From germline, CDR1 is MGHDK and CDR2 SYGVNS. The CDR3: CASATGAHEQFF. The CDR3 DNA is TGTGCCAGCGCGACAGGGGCCCATGAGCAGTTCTTC. The variable domain in full, with the rest retrieved from reference TRBV25-1 and TRBJ2-1, is EADIYQTPRYLVIGTGKKITLECSQTMGHDKMYWYQQDPGMELHLIHYSYGVNSTEKGDLSSESTVSRIRTEHFPLTLESARPSHTSQYLCASATGAHEQFFGPGTRLTVL.

This chain joins TRBV14 and TRBJ2-7; no clear D. Germline values: CDR1 SGHDN, CDR2 FVKESK. CDR3 length: 14 amino acids. Trimming stripped 1 base from V and 5 bases from J, with 12 bases between. The CDR3, as DNA: TGTGCCAGCAGCCAAGCTGCTATTCCTAACGAGCAGTACTTC. It codes for CASSQAAIPNEQYF.

This clone showed up just a few times. V is TRBV7-2 and J is TRBJ2-1; 8 nucleotides align to TRBD1. Germline lookup yields CDR1 SGHTA and CDR2 FQGNSA. The junction had 5 bases not matched to a gene; V was cut back by 3 bases and J by 4 bases. The CDR3 has 15 residues. CDR3 loop: CASSFRTGRYNEQFF. Written as DNA, the CDR3 is TGTGCCAGCAGCTTCCGGACAGGGAGATACAATGAGCAGTTCTTC.

This chain links TRBV19 with TRBJ1-1; TRBD1 might be the D (6 bases). Germline CDR1 reads LNHDA; CDR2 reads SQIVND (reference sequence). The V end lost 3 bases, the J end lost 1 base, and 9 bases lay between the germline ends. CDR3 size: 14 residues. CDR3 sequence reads: CASSIGQTNTEAFF. CDR3 sequence (DNA): TGTGCCAGTAGTATCGGACAGACGAACACTGAAGCTTTCTTT.